One and the same sample provided the 31 T cell receptor beta chains below, sequenced in a study of blood T cell repertoires in COVID-19. Here immunoSEQ multiplex PCR was the method, and the copy in TCRdb shows in-frame clones only, minus some. Found here are about 170,000 clones, 70% to 90% of them singletons; the top ten hold about 8.8%. Sequencing was performed on peripheral blood. The receptors were gathered from a woman of 80 years or more with COVID-19, enrolled during active disease.

This chain connects TRBV12-3 or TRBV12-4 to TRBJ1-2; D might be TRBD1 (5 bases). V dropped 6 bases and J dropped 2 bases, with 10 bases sitting between them. This CDR3 comprises 13 residues. The CDR3 here is CASSLRQNYGYTF. As DNA, the CDR3 is TGTGCCAGCAGCCTACGACAGAACTATGGCTACACCTTC.

The chain carries TRBV3-1 (or the pseudogene TRBV3-2) and TRBJ2-7; D is perhaps TRBD2 (5 bases). The V gene lost 1 base and the J gene lost 6 bases, with 10 bases spanning the gap. Germline-derived CDR1 and CDR2 are LGHDT and YNNKEL (reference sequence). CDR3 length: 13 residues. The CDR3 DNA reads TGTGCCAGCAGCCAAGTTGAGGGAAGCGAGCAGTACTTC. Amino acid sequence: CASSQVEGSEQYF.

The rearrangement links TRBV6-5 to TRBJ1-1; maybe TRBD1 (6 bases). Germline assignment: CDR1 MNHEY and CDR2 SVGAGI. The CDR3 runs to 16 residues. With 6 bases removed from V and 5 bases from J, the gap between germline ends came to 22 bases. As DNA, the CDR3 is TGTGCCAGCAGCTACAACACGGGGGGCAGGAGGACTGAAGCTTTCTTT. This encodes CASSYNTGGRRTEAFF.

This chain joins TRBV6-5 and TRBJ1-5, with D hard to call. Trimming left V 6 bases short and J 6 bases short, with 15 bases between. CDR3 length equals 14 residues. Germline V CDR1 and CDR2: MNHEY, SVGAGI. The CDR3: CASRAPGFGQPQHF. CDR3 nucleotide sequence: TGTGCCAGCAGGGCTCCGGGGTTCGGTCAGCCCCAGCATTTT.

This clone was found a few times. The genes are TRBV5-1 and TRBJ1-6; 9 nucleotides line up with TRBD1. Germline CDR1 reads SGHRS; CDR2 reads YFSETQ. The CDR3 totals 16 residues. Unmatched junction bases numbered 7, after V lost 0 bases and J lost 9 bases. The CDR3 DNA reads as TGCGCCAGCAGCTTGGCCGTGGGACAGGGTGGTTCACCCCTCCACTTT. Its translation is CASSLAVGQGGSPLHF.

This chain links TRBV9 with TRBJ1-4; 8 bases map to TRBD1. This CDR3 has 16 residues. The J segment lost 0 bases and the V segment lost 3 bases, leaving 4 bases of the junction unmatched. Germline V lookup: CDR1 SGDLS, CDR2 YYNGEE. The CDR3 sequence: CASSATGGTTNEKLFF. For the CDR3, the DNA is TGTGCCAGCAGCGCCACAGGGGGGACAACTAATGAAAAACTGTTTTTT.

The rearrangement joins TRBV11-2 to TRBJ2-7; 10 bases match TRBD2. Germline lookup yields CDR1 SGHAT and CDR2 FQNNGV. With 3 bases clipped from V and 3 bases from J, the junction kept 5 bases outside the gene matches. The CDR3 totals 15 residues. Written as DNA, the CDR3 is TGTGCCAGCAGCTTGACTAGCGGGCCTCACTACGAGCAGTACTTC. It is translated as CASSLTSGPHYEQYF.

The J gene is TRBJ2-5, the V gene TRBV28; 12 nucleotides match TRBD2. Germline V lookup: CDR1 MDHEN, CDR2 SYDVKM. V trimming: 3 bases; J trimming: 2 bases; junction bases outside the gene matches: 10. The CDR3 totals 18 residues. CDR3 in DNA: TGTGCCAGCAGTTTGACTAGCGGGGGAACCGCGAATCAAGAGACCCAGTACTTC. Its translation is CASSLTSGGTANQETQYF.

V usage is TRBV28 and J usage is TRBJ1-1; D is unclear. CDR1 is MDHEN, CDR2 SYDVKM, per germline. This CDR3 contains 13 residues. Between the trimmed V and J ends, which lost 11 bases and 1 base, there was a span of 14 bases. The CDR3 reads CAGSEQPNTEAFF. The DNA for the CDR3 is TGTGCCGGCTCTGAACAGCCGAACACTGAAGCTTTCTTT. Full variable domain (outside the CDR3, taken from reference TRBV28 and TRBJ1-1): DVKVTQSSRYLVKRTGEKVFLECVQDMDHENMFWYRQDPGLGLRLIYFSYDVKMKEKGDIPEGYSVSREKKERFSLILESASTNQTSMYLCAGSEQPNTEAFFGQGTRLTVV.

The chain combines TRBV3-1 (or the pseudogene TRBV3-2) with TRBJ1-2, with TRBD1 matching 9 bases. Germline trimming cut 4 bases from V and 4 bases from J; bases unmatched to any gene: 4. CDR1 is LGHDT, CDR2 YNNKEL, per germline (reference sequence). The CDR3 is 14 residues long. CDR3 residues: CASSPGTGTYGYTF. CDR3 bases: TGTGCCAGCAGCCCTGGGACAGGGACCTATGGCTACACCTTC.

The gene calls are TRBV2 and TRBJ2-3, with 7 positions matching TRBD2. The CDR3 covers 14 residues. Germline CDR1 and CDR2: SNHLY and FYNNEI. The V and J ends lost 4 bases and 2 bases, in that order; junction bases with no gene match: 3. DNA for the CDR3: TGTGCCAGCAGTGGGGGACTAAACACAGATACGCAGTATTTT. Translated: CASSGGLNTDTQYF.

This chain connects TRBV5-6 to TRBJ2-7; 8 bases fit TRBD1. The V and J ends lost 4 bases and 5 bases, in that order; junction bases with no gene match: 17. This CDR3 spans 17 amino acids. CDR1 is SGHDT and CDR2 is YYEEEE in the germline V gene. CDR3 residues: CASSPTLGQGSMDEQYF. In DNA, the CDR3 is TGTGCCAGCAGCCCAACGCTCGGACAGGGAAGTATGGACGAGCAGTACTTC.

This sequence joins TRBV20-1 and TRBJ1-5; D is possibly TRBD1 (5 bases). The CDR3 is made up of 12 amino acids. Deletions cut 3 bases from V and 4 bases from J, with 7 bases between. Germline V lookup: CDR1 DFQATT, CDR2 SNEGSKA (reference sequence). CDR3: CSASRGNQPQHF. For the CDR3, the DNA is TGCAGTGCTAGTAGGGGTAATCAGCCCCAGCATTTT.

This chain connects TRBV6-5 to TRBJ1-1; 8 bases align to TRBD1. Per the germline V gene, CDR1 is MNHEY and CDR2 is SVGAGI. Trimming cost V 4 bases and J 4 bases; bases outside gene matches: 5. The CDR3 sequence is 14 residues long. As DNA, the CDR3 is TGTGCCAGCAGTTTCCAGGGGGCTGCCACTGAAGCTTTCTTT. Translation gives CASSFQGAATEAFF.

This clone has just one count. This chain uses TRBV29-1 with TRBJ1-1; no firm D call. V lost 3 bases to trimming and J lost 0 bases, with 8 bases between them. The CDR3 has 13 amino acids. Germline lookup yields CDR1 SQVTM and CDR2 ANQGSEA. The DNA of the CDR3 is TGCAGCGTTGAGGAGAGAATGAACACTGAAGCTTTCTTT. Protein product: CSVEERMNTEAFF.

V is TRBV9 and J is TRBJ1-5; D is perhaps TRBD1 (5 bases). V dropped 5 bases and J dropped 1 base, with 13 bases sitting between them. Per germline, CDR1 SGDLS and CDR2 YYNGEE. CDR3 size: 15 residues. The CDR3 region is CASSPLGGSNQPQHF. The DNA for the CDR3 is TGTGCCAGCAGTCCCCTGGGGGGGAGCAATCAGCCCCAGCATTTT. Full variable domain (outside the CDR3, taken from reference TRBV9 and TRBJ1-5): DSGVTQTPKHLITATGQRVTLRCSPRSGDLSVYWYQQSLDQGLQFLIQYYNGEERAKGNILERFSAQQFPDLHSELNLSSLELGDSALYFCASSPLGGSNQPQHFGDGTRLSIL.

V usage is TRBV5-1 and J usage is TRBJ1-2; 8 bases are shared with TRBD1. The CDR3 spans 14 residues. V was pared by 4 bases and J by 5 bases, with 7 bases of the junction left unmatched. Looked up from germline, CDR1 is SGHRS and CDR2 is YFSETQ. CDR3 protein: CASSTRQGQYGYTF. The CDR3 bases are TGCGCCAGCAGCACCCGACAGGGGCAATATGGCTACACCTTC.

This rearrangement joins TRBV28 to TRBJ1-5; 7 bases are shared with TRBD1. Germline CDR1 is MDHEN and CDR2 is SYDVKM. The junction had 15 bases not matched to a gene; V was cut back by 4 bases and J by 6 bases. The CDR3 contains 17 residues. In DNA form, the CDR3 reads TGTGCCAGCAGTTCCCCGGGCGGGCAGGGGGTAGGTCAGCCCCAGCATTTT. Its translation is CASSSPGGQGVGQPQHF.

This clone was observed a few times. This rearrangement joins TRBV11-2 to TRBJ2-3; D unresolved. Trimming stripped 2 bases from V and 4 bases from J, with 13 bases between. Germline V gene lookup returns CDR1 SGHAT and CDR2 FQNNGV. The CDR3 extends over 15 amino acids. In DNA form, the CDR3 reads TGTGCCAGCAGCTTATTAATTGCGGTCCCAGATACGCAGTATTTT. Translated, it gives CASSLLIAVPDTQYF.

This clone was detected once. CDR3 region: CASSLGQTYGELFF. The CDR3 region has the DNA TGTGCCAGCAGCTTGGGACAGACCTACGGGGAGCTGTTTTTT. The chain has TRBV7-2 and TRBJ2-2; 7 nucleotides line up with TRBD1. J was trimmed by 7 bases and V by 3 bases; bases with no gene match: 5. Germline values: CDR1 SGHTA, CDR2 FQGNSA. This CDR3 has 14 amino acids.

The CDR3 loop is CASGFHDRGNTEAFF. The DNA for the CDR3 is TGTGCTAGTGGTTTCCACGACAGGGGCAACACTGAAGCTTTCTTT. The genes are TRBV12-5 and TRBJ1-1; 8 nucleotides align to TRBD1. The V and J ends lost 3 bases and 2 bases, in that order; junction bases with no gene match: 5. The CDR3 is 15 amino acids. Looked up from germline, CDR1 is LGHNT and CDR2 is FRNRAP.

The chain is built from TRBV19 and TRBJ1-2; no clear D. Germline V gene lookup returns CDR1 LNHDA and CDR2 SQIVND (reference sequence). V was shortened by 7 bases and J by 4 bases, with 10 bases between the two germline ends. The CDR3 runs to 12 residues. As DNA, the CDR3 is TGTGCCAGTAACGAACAGCCCTATGGCTACACCTTC. Its protein is CASNEQPYGYTF.

The chain employs TRBV6-2 or TRBV6-3 and TRBJ1-3; D possibly corresponds to TRBD1 (5 bases). Germline values: CDR1 MNHEY, CDR2 SVGEGT. CDR3 length equals 17 residues. Between the trimmed V and J ends, which lost 5 bases and 2 bases, there was a span of 19 bases. CDR3 in DNA: TGTGCCAGCAGTCCAGGGAAAACCGGGAGGACTGGAAACACCATATATTTT. It yields the protein CASSPGKTGRTGNTIYF.

The chain links TRBV21-1 to TRBJ1-5; the DNA was not compared with TRBD1, the D call given in the table. TRBV21-1 is labeled a pseudogene. This CDR3 contains 12 residues. This chain's CDR3 is CASSTYSQPQHF. In nucleotides, the CDR3 is TGTGCCAGCAGCACCTACAGTCAGCCCCAGCATTTT.

The rearrangement uses TRBV5-1 and TRBJ2-7, with TRBD1 matching 7 bases. The germline gives CDR1 SGHRS, CDR2 YFSETQ. The J segment lost 2 bases and the V segment lost 4 bases, leaving 9 bases of the junction unmatched. The CDR3 length is 15 residues. Here the CDR3 reads CASSGDSSGPYEQYF. In DNA form, the CDR3 reads TGCGCCAGCAGCGGGGACAGTTCCGGGCCCTACGAGCAGTACTTC. Combining the CDR3 with reference TRBV5-1 and TRBJ2-7 gives the whole variable domain KAGVTQTPRYLIKTRGQQVTLSCSPISGHRSVSWYQQTPGQGLQFLFEYFSETQRNKGNFPGRFSGRQFSNSRSEMNVSTLELGDSALYLCASSGDSSGPYEQYFGPGTRLTVT.

The genes are TRBV5-8 and TRBJ1-1, with unresolved D. Germline V CDR1 and CDR2: SGHTS, YDEGEE. The CDR3 totals 14 residues. Trimming pared 4 bases from V and 0 bases from J, leaving 10 bases between. As DNA, the CDR3 is TGTGCCAGCAGCCGAAGAACGGTGAACACTGAAGCTTTCTTT. Translation: CASSRRTVNTEAFF.

The chain uses TRBV11-2 and TRBJ1-1; 7 bases match TRBD1. This CDR3 has 18 amino acids. With 3 bases clipped from V and 0 bases from J, the junction kept 13 bases outside the gene matches. Per germline, CDR1 SGHAT and CDR2 FQNNGV. CDR3 sequence: CASSFRPGTVGVNTEAFF. DNA of the CDR3: TGTGCCAGCAGCTTCAGGCCCGGGACAGTAGGGGTGAACACTGAAGCTTTCTTT.

This chain uses TRBV7-9 with TRBJ1-1; a possible D gene is TRBD1 (5 bases). Germline CDR1 reads SEHNR; CDR2 reads FQNEAQ (reference sequence). Trimming shortened V by 5 bases and J by 4 bases, and 11 bases separated the two germline ends. This CDR3 is built from 13 residues. CDR3 nucleotide sequence: TGTGCCAGCAGCCCTCCCGGGGGCACTGAAGCTTTCTTT. It yields the protein CASSPPGGTEAFF. The variable domain in full, with the rest retrieved from reference TRBV7-9 and TRBJ1-1, is DTGVSQNPRHKITKRGQNVTFRCDPISEHNRLYWYRQTLGQGPEFLTYFQNEAQLEKSRLLSDRFSAERPKGSFSTLEIQRTEQGDSAMYLCASSPPGGTEAFFGQGTRLTVV.

The chain combines TRBV5-6 with TRBJ1-5; no firm D call. The V gene lost 2 bases and the J gene lost 5 bases, with 11 bases spanning the gap. The CDR3 has 14 amino acids. In germline, CDR1 is SGHDT, CDR2 YYEEEE. CDR3 DNA: TGTGCCAGCAGCTTATTCAGCGGGGATCAGCCCCAGCATTTT. It translates to CASSLFSGDQPQHF. The variable domain in full, with the rest retrieved from reference TRBV5-6 and TRBJ1-5, is DAGVTQSPTHLIKTRGQQVTLRCSPKSGHDTVSWYQQALGQGPQFIFQYYEEEERQRGNFPDRFSGHQFPNYSSELNVNALLLGDSALYLCASSLFSGDQPQHFGDGTRLSIL.

The chain links TRBV5-5 to TRBJ2-6, with TRBD1 as a possible D gene (5 bases). The CDR3 is 15 residues long. The V end was cut by 0 bases, the J end by 8 bases, with 12 bases between. CDR1 and CDR2 from the germline V gene are SGHKS and YYEKEE (reference sequence). CDR3 DNA: TGTGCCAGCAGCTTGGGTTCAGGGCAGACCAACGTCCTGACTTTC. Encoded protein: CASSLGSGQTNVLTF.

V gene TRBV24-1 combines with J gene TRBJ2-5; 7 bases fit TRBD1. With V trimmed by 12 bases and J by 4 bases, 10 bases remained unmatched. This CDR3 is built from 13 residues. CDR1 is KGHDR, CDR2 SFDVKD, per germline. CDR3 amino acids: CAAQGQAGETQYF. Here the CDR3 DNA reads TGTGCCGCCCAAGGACAGGCGGGAGAGACCCAGTACTTC.